The 23 T cell receptor beta chains listed next were all sequenced from one sample in a study of blood T cell repertoires in COVID-19. Clones were sequenced by immunoSEQ multiplex PCR, and TCRdb holds only the in-frame ones, with some missing. The sample holds about 110,000 clones, roughly 90% seen once. Sequences were obtained from peripheral blood. These receptors all come from a man in his forties with active or convalescent COVID-19.

This sequence joins TRBV30 and TRBJ2-1; 11 nucleotides line up with TRBD2. This CDR3 is 14 amino acids long. Unmatched junction bases numbered 1, after V lost 3 bases and J lost 3 bases. Per germline, CDR1 GTSNPN and CDR2 SVGIG (reference sequence). The chain's CDR3 is CAWRTSGNYNEQFF. The CDR3 DNA reads as TGTGCCTGGAGGACTAGCGGGAACTACAATGAGCAGTTCTTC.

The gene calls are TRBV28 and TRBJ1-2; no reliable D call. Germline values: CDR1 MDHEN, CDR2 SYDVKM. The CDR3 runs to 12 residues. V was clipped by 7 bases and J by 7 bases, with 13 bases between them. CDR3 in amino acids: CASNQEGSGYTF. CDR3 nucleotide sequence: TGTGCCAGCAATCAGGAGGGCTCTGGCTACACCTTC.

This chain uses TRBV6-5 with TRBJ2-7, with D perhaps TRBD2 (6 bases). This CDR3 has 13 amino acids. Per germline, CDR1 MNHEY and CDR2 SVGAGI. The germline V and J ends were trimmed by 6 bases and 5 bases, with 14 bases remaining between them. CDR3 sequence: CASRGGPGNEQYF. Written as DNA, the CDR3 is TGTGCCAGCAGGGGGGGACCTGGCAACGAGCAGTACTTC.

This chain joins TRBV5-1 and TRBJ1-6; D is ambiguous. V shed 0 bases and J shed 5 bases, with 6 bases lying between them. CDR1 is SGHRS, CDR2 YFSETQ, per germline. This CDR3 spans 14 amino acids. CDR3 protein: CASSLGHDNSPLHF. The DNA of the CDR3 is TGCGCCAGCAGCTTGGGACACGATAATTCACCCCTCCACTTT.

The chain employs TRBV6-5 and TRBJ1-5, with a possible D match to TRBD1 (6 bases). The CDR3 is 15 residues long. CDR1 MNHEY and CDR2 SVGAGI come from the germline V gene. Trimming pared 5 bases from V and 3 bases from J, leaving 14 bases between. Written as DNA, the CDR3 is TGTGCCAGCAGTCCTGACAGGTATCCCAATCAGCCCCAGCATTTT. Its translation: CASSPDRYPNQPQHF.

J is TRBJ1-1 and V is TRBV3-1 (or the pseudogene TRBV3-2); D is uncertain. Germline CDR1 is LGHDT and CDR2 is YNNKEL (reference sequence). The CDR3 consists of 15 residues. Trimming pared 2 bases from V and 4 bases from J, leaving 14 bases between. CDR3 amino acids: CASSQNAWASTEAFF. The CDR3, as DNA: TGTGCCAGCAGCCAAAATGCTTGGGCGAGCACTGAAGCTTTCTTT.

This chain links TRBV6-2 or TRBV6-3 with TRBJ2-3; 13 positions match TRBD2. CDR1 is MNHEY, CDR2 SVGEGT, per germline. CDR3 length equals 16 residues. Unmatched junction bases numbered 6, after V lost 5 bases and J lost 4 bases. CDR3 amino acids: CASSRTSGRGPDTQYF. CDR3 DNA sequence: TGTGCCAGCAGTAGAACTAGCGGGAGGGGCCCAGATACGCAGTATTTT.

The rearrangement uses TRBV4-3 and TRBJ1-4; 7 bases align to TRBD1. The CDR3 contains 15 residues. In germline, CDR1 is LGHNA, CDR2 YSLEER. V shed 0 bases and J 8 bases; nucleotides not matched to a gene: 6. The CDR3 region is CASSQDRQGEEKLFF. The CDR3 DNA sequence: TGCGCCAGCAGCCAAGATCGGCAGGGGGAAGAAAAACTGTTTTTT.

The rearrangement joins TRBV28 to TRBJ1-1; TRBD1 aligns across 12 bases. The CDR3 covers 15 residues. Losses at the gene ends were 4 bases for V and 4 bases for J; bases not matched to a gene: 4. The germline V gene has CDR1 MDHEN and CDR2 SYDVKM. As DNA, the CDR3 is TGTGCCAGCAGTTCGGGACAGGGGGCGCCCACTGAAGCTTTCTTT. Translation: CASSSGQGAPTEAFF.

In its sample, this clone was seen once. The V gene is TRBV6-2 or TRBV6-3, the J gene TRBJ1-5; D unresolved. From germline, CDR1 is MNHEY and CDR2 SVGEGT. Trimming stripped 0 bases from V and 7 bases from J, with 10 bases between. This CDR3 comprises 14 residues. The CDR3 region is CASSYSRGGQPQHF. The CDR3 DNA is TGTGCCAGCAGTTACTCACGGGGTGGACAGCCCCAGCATTTT.

This rearrangement joins TRBV28 to TRBJ2-5; perhaps TRBD1 as D (5 bases). Germline CDR1 MDHEN, CDR2 SYDVKM. This CDR3 has 15 amino acids. V lost 2 bases and J 4 bases, leaving 14 bases between the germline ends. Here the CDR3 reads CASSLVWSQGETQYF. For the CDR3, the DNA is TGTGCCAGCAGTTTAGTATGGAGTCAGGGAGAGACCCAGTACTTC.

This sequence joins TRBV28 and TRBJ1-5; the D gene is possibly TRBD1 (6 bases). This CDR3 is built from 15 residues. V was pared by 2 bases and J by 3 bases, with 11 bases between. Germline lookup yields CDR1 MDHEN and CDR2 SYDVKM. The CDR3 DNA follows: TGTGCCAGCAGTTTACGAGGGACATTCAATCAGCCCCAGCATTTT. It yields the protein CASSLRGTFNQPQHF.

The rearrangement joins TRBV9 to TRBJ1-5; TRBD1 might be the D (5 bases). V lost 4 bases, J lost 2 bases, and 13 bases lay in between. CDR1 SGDLS and CDR2 YYNGEE come from the germline V gene. The CDR3 totals 15 residues. This chain's CDR3 is CASSPGILGNQPQHF. As DNA, the CDR3 is TGTGCCAGCAGCCCAGGGATTTTGGGCAATCAGCCCCAGCATTTT. The variable domain in full, with the rest retrieved from reference TRBV9 and TRBJ1-5, is DSGVTQTPKHLITATGQRVTLRCSPRSGDLSVYWYQQSLDQGLQFLIQYYNGEERAKGNILERFSAQQFPDLHSELNLSSLELGDSALYFCASSPGILGNQPQHFGDGTRLSIL.

The genes are TRBV6-5 and TRBJ2-7; a weak D match, TRBD2 (5 bases). The germline gives CDR1 MNHEY, CDR2 SVGAGI. This CDR3 contains 15 residues. Trimming pared 0 bases from V and 2 bases from J, leaving 11 bases between. In DNA, the CDR3 is TGTGCCAGCAGTTACTCGTCGGGAATAACCTACGAGCAGTACTTC. Its translation is CASSYSSGITYEQYF.

The CDR3 loop is CASSPGQGYEQYF. The CDR3 nucleotides read TGTGCCAGCAGCCCAGGACAGGGATACGAGCAGTACTTC. The V call is TRBV7-2, the J call TRBJ2-7; TRBD1 matches 8 bases. The CDR3 has 13 residues. V was pared by 5 bases and J by 4 bases, with 4 bases of the junction left unmatched. CDR1 is SGHTA, CDR2 FQGNSA, per germline.

The chain uses TRBV25-1 and TRBJ2-7; D possibly corresponds to TRBD2 (5 bases). Germline CDR1 reads MGHDK; CDR2 reads SYGVNS. The CDR3 loop spans 15 amino acids. Trimming stripped 8 bases from V and 4 bases from J, with 21 bases between. In nucleotides, the CDR3 is TGTGCCAGCTCTACGAGGGATAGAGTGAGGTACGAGCAGTACTTC. Its protein product is CASSTRDRVRYEQYF.

As for this clone: At one boundary the junction diverges from the germline segment, which might be a read error. The chain combines TRBV5-6 with TRBJ2-2; D is unresolved. CDR1 SGHDT and CDR2 YYEEEE come from the germline V gene. This CDR3 is built from 19 residues. The CDR3 protein is CVSSLGSIRKLVDTGELFF. The CDR3 nucleotides are TGTGTCAGCAGCTTGGGGTCAATACGTAAGCTAGTCGACACCGGGGAGCTGTTTTTT.

This chain uses TRBV30 with TRBJ2-1, with no clear D. Trimming left V 0 bases short and J 5 bases short, with 14 bases between. CDR1 is GTSNPN, CDR2 SVGIG, per germline (reference sequence). The CDR3 totals 15 residues. The CDR3 DNA sequence: TGTGCCTGGAGTGTAATTGTAATGGGCAACAATGAGCAGTTCTTC. Translating gives CAWSVIVMGNNEQFF.

This sequence joins TRBV3-1 (or the pseudogene TRBV3-2) and TRBJ1-1, with unresolved D. The CDR3 is 15 residues long. Trimming took 0 bases from V and 3 from J, leaving 11 bases between them. CDR1 and CDR2 from the germline V gene are LGHDT and YNNKEL (reference sequence). CDR3 DNA: TGTGCCAGCAGCCAAGACCTCACGCACTACACTGAAGCTTTCTTT. It codes for CASSQDLTHYTEAFF.

CDR3: CASSSSTANQPQHF. The CDR3 coding sequence is TGTGCCAGCAGTTCCAGTACAGCTAATCAGCCCCAGCATTTT. The chain joins TRBV28 to TRBJ1-5; no clear D. CDR3 size: 14 residues. The V gene lost 4 bases and the J gene lost 4 bases, with 11 bases spanning the gap. CDR1 is MDHEN and CDR2 is SYDVKM in the germline V gene. The full variable domain, completed using reference TRBV28 and TRBJ1-5, is DVKVTQSSRYLVKRTGEKVFLECVQDMDHENMFWYRQDPGLGLRLIYFSYDVKMKEKGDIPEGYSVSREKKERFSLILESASTNQTSMYLCASSSSTANQPQHFGDGTRLSIL.

A note on this clone: Different DNA sequences within this sample yield the same CDR3. As DNA, the CDR3 is TGTGCCAGCAGTTATTCGCGCTCTAGCAATCAGCCCCAGCATTTT. It is translated as CASSYSRSSNQPQHF. J is TRBJ1-5 and V is TRBV6-5; D not resolved. The germline V and J ends were trimmed by 3 bases and 0 bases, with 9 bases remaining between them. This CDR3 has 15 amino acids. The germline V gene has CDR1 MNHEY and CDR2 SVGAGI.

The chain links TRBV27 to TRBJ1-1, with D perhaps matching TRBD1 (6 bases). The CDR3 totals 13 residues. V lost 5 bases and J 4 bases, leaving 11 bases between the germline ends. Germline V gene data show CDR1 as MNHEY and CDR2 as SMNVEV (reference sequence). CDR3 DNA: TGTGCCAGCAGTACAGGGCAAATCACTGAAGCTTTCTTT. It specifies CASSTGQITEAFF.

The chain links TRBV28 to TRBJ2-3, with D possibly being TRBD1 (6 bases). CDR1 is MDHEN and CDR2 is SYDVKM in the germline V gene. V was shortened by 6 bases and J by 7 bases, with 17 bases between the two germline ends. The CDR3 loop spans 14 amino acids. The CDR3 sequence is CASSPGQGPYTQYF. Written as DNA, the CDR3 is TGTGCCAGCAGCCCCGGGCAGGGGCCGTATACGCAGTATTTT.